This passage covers 30 T cell receptor beta chains from one sample sequenced in a study of cytomegalovirus exposure and HLA in healthy donors. PCR primers comprised 60 Vbeta and 13 Jbeta primers. Profiled with immunoSEQ multiplex PCR; TCRdb holds only in-frame clones, not every one. The sample records 150,000 or so clones, approximately 84% being singletons. Sequenced material: PBMCs. These receptors all come from a woman aged 45-60 years in good health and CMV-seropositive.

This clone appeared once. The chain employs TRBV2 and TRBJ1-2, with TRBD1 matching over 8 bases. Germline-derived CDR1 and CDR2 are SNHLY and FYNNEI. J gave up 6 bases and V 6 bases, and 12 bases lay outside the gene matches. This CDR3 comprises 15 residues. DNA of the CDR3: TGTGCCAGCAGCCAAGCCCCGGACAGGGCTCATGGCTACACCTTC. Encoded protein: CASSQAPDRAHGYTF.

The chain links TRBV29-1 to TRBJ2-5, with 8 bases that match TRBD1. There are 14 residues in the CDR3. In germline, CDR1 is SQVTM, CDR2 ANQGSEA. Trimming cost V 0 bases and J 5 bases; bases outside gene matches: 5. The CDR3 nucleotides read TGCAGCGTTGAAGACGTCAGGGGGCCGGAGACCCAGTACTTC. Translated, it gives CSVEDVRGPETQYF. The whole variable domain, filled in from reference TRBV29-1 and TRBJ2-5, reads SAVISQKPSRDICQRGTSLTIQCQVDSQVTMMFWYRQQPGQSLTLIATANQGSEATYESGFVIDKFPISRPNLTFSTLTVSNMSPEDSSIYLCSVEDVRGPETQYFGPGTRLLVL.

The V and J genes are TRBV28 and TRBJ2-3; D might be TRBD2 (8 bases). V gave up 6 bases and J gave up 0 bases, with 25 bases separating them. Germline V CDR1 and CDR2: MDHEN, SYDVKM. This CDR3 spans 19 amino acids. This CDR3 reads CASSSYRGGSGMSTDTQYF. The CDR3 coding sequence is TGTGCCAGCAGCTCATACAGGGGTGGTAGCGGGATGAGCACAGATACGCAGTATTTT.

The rearrangement uses TRBV12-5 and TRBJ2-7; 8 nucleotides agree with TRBD2. Trimming removed 1 base from V and 6 bases from J; junction bases left unmatched: 5. In germline, CDR1 is LGHNT, CDR2 FRNRAP. The CDR3 runs to 14 residues. Written as DNA, the CDR3 is TGTGCTAGTGGTTTGGCCCGGGAGGGGGGCGAGCAGTACTTC. Its protein product is CASGLAREGGEQYF.

The chain joins TRBV5-6 to TRBJ2-7; possible D gene TRBD2, 5 bases. V was cut by 4 bases and J by 0 bases, with 5 bases left in between. This CDR3 contains 12 residues. Germline assignment: CDR1 SGHDT and CDR2 YYEEEE. The CDR3 here is CASSRDSYEQYF. Here the CDR3 DNA reads TGTGCCAGCAGCCGGGACTCCTACGAGCAGTACTTC.

As DNA, the CDR3 is TGCGCCAGCAGCCACCCCATACAGGGGGCGACGAACACTGAAGCTTTCTTT. It yields the protein CASSHPIQGATNTEAFF. The chain carries TRBV4-1 and TRBJ1-1; 9 bases fit TRBD1. The CDR3 loop spans 17 amino acids. V lost 3 bases to trimming and J lost 1 base; unmatched junction nucleotides: 9. Germline-derived CDR1 and CDR2 are MGHRA and YSYEKL.

V gene TRBV7-3 combines with J gene TRBJ2-5, with 7 nucleotides matching TRBD2. Germline CDR1 reads SGHTA; CDR2 reads FQGTGA. After removal of 4 bases from V and 5 bases from J, the junction contained 7 bases not matched to a gene. The CDR3 sequence is 14 residues long. The CDR3 is CASSSLREGETQYF. The CDR3 DNA reads as TGTGCCAGCAGCTCTCTCAGGGAGGGGGAGACCCAGTACTTC.

This clone has just a few counts. V usage is TRBV7-8 and J usage is TRBJ2-1, with 10 bases lining up with TRBD2. Germline CDR1 and CDR2: SGHVS and FQNEAQ. V gave up 4 bases and J gave up 3 bases; unmatched junction bases: 6. There are 16 residues in the CDR3. This CDR3 is CASSSYSGGLYNEQFF. The CDR3 nucleotides read TGTGCCAGCAGCTCGTATAGCGGGGGGCTCTACAATGAGCAGTTCTTC. Complete variable domain (other parts from reference TRBV7-8 and TRBJ2-1): GAGVSQSPRYKVAKRGQDVALRCDPISGHVSLFWYQQALGQGPEFLTYFQNEAQLDKSGLPSDRFFAERPEGSVSTLKIQRTQQEDSAVYLCASSSYSGGLYNEQFFGPGTRLTVL.

This chain links TRBV4-3 with TRBJ1-2, with D possibly matching TRBD1 (5 bases). The V and J ends lost 4 bases and 2 bases respectively, with 5 bases between them. Germline V gene sequence: CDR1 LGHNA, CDR2 YSLEER. The CDR3 consists of 12 residues. This CDR3 is CASSRGNYGYTF. In DNA form, the CDR3 reads TGCGCCAGCAGCCGGGGCAACTATGGCTACACCTTC.

The chain couples TRBV7-2 to TRBJ2-2; D gene ambiguous. This CDR3 has 12 residues. Germline lookup yields CDR1 SGHTA and CDR2 FQGNSA. Trimming removed 8 bases from V and 7 bases from J, with 11 bases in between. The CDR3 reads CASRSRGGELFF. CDR3 DNA sequence: TGTGCCAGCCGCAGCAGAGGCGGGGAGCTGTTTTTT.

This chain links TRBV19 with TRBJ2-5; tentative D call: TRBD1 (5 bases). The end of the DNA fits TRBJ2-7 better, so the J call may be wrong. CDR3 length equals 15 residues. Per the germline V gene, CDR1 is LNHDA and CDR2 is SQIVND (reference sequence). The CDR3 DNA follows: TGTGCCAGTAGTCTGGTTGACAGTTACCCCTACGAGCAGTACTTC. Residues: CASSLVDSYPYEQYF.

This clone has just a few counts. The chain joins TRBV5-1 to TRBJ1-6; D might be TRBD1 (6 bases). The germline V and J ends were trimmed by 1 base and 5 bases, with 7 bases remaining between them. Germline values: CDR1 SGHRS, CDR2 YFSETQ. The CDR3 has 14 amino acids. This CDR3 is CASSLTGNNSPLHF. Here the CDR3 DNA reads TGCGCCAGCAGCTTGACAGGGAATAATTCACCCCTCCACTTT.

The chain uses TRBV5-1 and TRBJ2-3; 8 nucleotides align to TRBD1. The CDR3 has 14 residues. Germline CDR1 reads SGHRS; CDR2 reads YFSETQ. The trim removed 4 bases at V and 9 bases at J, leaving 10 bases unmatched. CDR3 nucleotides: TGCGCCAGCAGCCGGACAGGGCCCTGGGACACGCAGTATTTT. This gives the protein CASSRTGPWDTQYF. The full variable domain, completed using reference TRBV5-1 and TRBJ2-3, is KAGVTQTPRYLIKTRGQQVTLSCSPISGHRSVSWYQQTPGQGLQFLFEYFSETQRNKGNFPGRFSGRQFSNSRSEMNVSTLELGDSALYLCASSRTGPWDTQYFGPGTRLTVL.

The chain has TRBV18 and TRBJ2-5; 8 nucleotides agree with TRBD1. Germline CDR1 reads KGHSH; CDR2 reads LQKENI. This CDR3 comprises 21 residues. Trimming took 0 bases from V and 3 from J; bases not matched to a gene: 21. CDR3 sequence: CASSPPGSWEIGTGPKETQYF. The CDR3 nucleotides are TGTGCCAGCTCACCACCGGGGTCCTGGGAGATTGGGACAGGCCCAAAAGAGACCCAGTACTTC.

The chain joins TRBV28 to TRBJ1-2; the match to TRBD1 covers 9 bases. Trimming cost V 5 bases and J 2 bases; bases outside gene matches: 0. Germline loops: CDR1 MDHEN, CDR2 SYDVKM. CDR3 size: 13 residues. The CDR3 reads CASSGQGNYGYTF. The CDR3 region has the DNA TGTGCCAGCAGTGGACAGGGGAACTATGGCTACACCTTC.

V usage is TRBV5-4 and J usage is TRBJ2-7; D is unresolved. CDR1 SGHNT and CDR2 YYREEE come from the germline V gene (reference sequence). There are 13 residues in the CDR3. The V gene lost 2 bases and the J gene lost 2 bases, with 8 bases spanning the gap. The CDR3 region has the DNA TGTGCCAGCAGCTTCGGCGGAACCTACGAGCAGTACTTC. As protein: CASSFGGTYEQYF.

This clone occurred a few times. The chain is built from TRBV28 and TRBJ1-5, with D perhaps matching TRBD1 (5 bases). Germline V gene data show CDR1 as MDHEN and CDR2 as SYDVKM. This CDR3 has 15 amino acids. Deletions cut 5 bases from V and 5 bases from J, with 16 bases between. CDR3 bases: TGTGCCAGCAGTCCGGGGGGGAAGCGGCATCAGCCCCAGCATTTT. Protein product: CASSPGGKRHQPQHF.

This clone was counted only a few times. The rearrangement uses TRBV4-3 and TRBJ1-1, with no clear D. Trimming took 0 bases from V and 9 from J, leaving 14 bases between them. The CDR3 runs 14 residues. Germline V gene lookup returns CDR1 LGHNA and CDR2 YSLEER. CDR3 DNA: TGCGCCAGCAGCCAAGATTTTCTCCGCGCAAAAGCTTTCTTT. The encoded protein is CASSQDFLRAKAFF.

This chain uses TRBV5-4 with TRBJ2-3; 10 bases are a match to TRBD1. The CDR3 consists of 17 residues. Trimming at V came to 4 bases and at J to 5 bases, leaving 13 bases not matched to a gene. Germline loops: CDR1 SGHNT, CDR2 YYREEE (reference sequence). The CDR3 spells CASSQPWGDRGLDTQYF. The CDR3 DNA reads as TGTGCCAGCAGCCAACCCTGGGGCGACAGGGGGCTAGATACGCAGTATTTT.

The V call is TRBV11-2, the J call TRBJ1-5; maybe TRBD1 (5 bases). V lost 5 bases and J 9 bases, leaving 17 bases between the germline ends. This CDR3 is built from 14 residues. CDR1 is SGHAT and CDR2 is FQNNGV in the germline V gene. In nucleotides, the CDR3 is TGTGCCAGCAGCCCAGGAGGGGCCTTTAGGCCCCAGCATTTT. As protein: CASSPGGAFRPQHF.

The chain recombines TRBV19 with TRBJ1-1; D call uncertain. Germline V gene data show CDR1 as LNHDA and CDR2 as SQIVND (reference sequence). The CDR3 has 14 amino acids. V gave up 1 base and J gave up 2 bases, with 8 bases separating them. In nucleotides, the CDR3 is TGTGCCAGTAGTATAGTGTCGGTCAACACTGAAGCTTTCTTT. The encoded protein is CASSIVSVNTEAFF. Based on the CDR3 plus reference TRBV19 and TRBJ1-1, the full variable domain is DGGITQSPKYLFRKEGQNVTLSCEQNLNHDAMYWYRQDPGQGLRLIYYSQIVNDFQKGDIAEGYSVSREKKESFPLTVTSAQKNPTAFYLCASSIVSVNTEAFFGQGTRLTVV.

This clone was observed once. V is TRBV4-3 and J is TRBJ2-7; perhaps TRBD2 as D (7 bases). Trimming took 3 bases from V and 6 from J, leaving 15 bases between them. The V gene's germline CDR1 is LGHNA and CDR2 YSLEER. The CDR3 covers 14 residues. The CDR3 DNA sequence: TGCGCCAGCAGCCAGGACGCGGGGGCCGGCGAGCAGTACTTC. Protein sequence: CASSQDAGAGEQYF.

The rearrangement joins TRBV18 to TRBJ1-1, with TRBD1 matching over 9 bases. Losses at the gene ends were 3 bases for V and 4 bases for J; bases not matched to a gene: 9. This CDR3 spans 16 amino acids. The V gene's germline CDR1 is KGHSH and CDR2 LQKENI. The CDR3 bases are TGTGCCAGCTCACCTCAACGGGGACAGGGACCCACTGAAGCTTTCTTT. This gives the protein CASSPQRGQGPTEAFF.

The rearrangement uses TRBV28 and TRBJ2-7; 10 bases are a match to TRBD2. With 1 base clipped from V and 3 bases from J, the junction kept 6 bases outside the gene matches. The CDR3 runs 16 residues. CDR1 and CDR2 from the germline V gene are MDHEN and SYDVKM. CDR3 sequence reads: CASSLSASGRSYEQYF. CDR3 nucleotides: TGTGCCAGCAGTTTATCGGCTAGCGGGAGAAGCTACGAGCAGTACTTC.

The rearrangement joins TRBV5-1 to TRBJ2-5; 14 bases line up with TRBD2. Germline assignment: CDR1 SGHRS and CDR2 YFSETQ. V shed 2 bases and J 5 bases; nucleotides not matched to a gene: 8. The CDR3 runs to 17 residues. The CDR3 DNA is TGCGCCAGCAGCTTTGACTGGACTAGCGGGGGGAAGGAGACCCAGTACTTC. This gives the protein CASSFDWTSGGKETQYF.

The chain combines TRBV7-6 with TRBJ2-7, with TRBD2 identical over 9 bases. The V segment lost 6 bases and the J segment 2 bases; nucleotides outside the gene matches: 11. This CDR3 spans 16 amino acids. Germline V gives CDR1 SGHVS, CDR2 FNYEAQ. The CDR3 DNA sequence: TGTGCCAGCAGGCAAGACCCGGGACTAGCCGCCTACGAGCAGTACTTC. Residues: CASRQDPGLAAYEQYF.

The CDR3 loop reads CASGGGSHYEQYF. CDR3 bases: TGTGCCAGCGGCGGCGGGAGTCATTACGAGCAGTACTTC. V usage is TRBV28 and J usage is TRBJ2-7; TRBD2 matches 7 bases. This CDR3 has 13 amino acids. With V trimmed by 8 bases and J by 4 bases, 8 bases remained unmatched. From germline, CDR1 is MDHEN and CDR2 SYDVKM.

The rearrangement links TRBV7-9 to TRBJ2-7, with D unresolved. The CDR3 has 13 residues. Germline V CDR1 and CDR2: SEHNR, FQNEAQ (reference sequence). Trimming cost V 5 bases and J 2 bases, with 10 bases left between them. Here the CDR3 DNA reads TGTGCCAGCAGCCCACCCCCAGCCTACGAGCAGTACTTC. It translates to CASSPPPAYEQYF.

The V and J genes are TRBV10-1 and TRBJ1-1; a possible D gene is TRBD1 (6 bases). V dropped 5 bases and J dropped 4 bases, with 23 bases sitting between them. This CDR3 has 17 residues. CDR1 and CDR2 from the germline V gene are WNHNN and SYGVQD (reference sequence). The CDR3 DNA reads as TGCGCCAGCAGTTCGACACAGGGTGGGGGGGAGGTCACTGAAGCTTTCTTT. Amino acids: CASSSTQGGGEVTEAFF.

This chain uses TRBV28 with TRBJ2-2, with TRBD1 identical over 7 bases. The CDR3 is 14 residues long. CDR1 and CDR2 from the germline V gene are MDHEN and SYDVKM. J was trimmed by 1 base and V by 7 bases; bases with no gene match: 3. The CDR3 region is CASNRDRNTGELFF. The DNA of the CDR3 is TGTGCCAGCAACCGGGACAGGAACACCGGGGAGCTGTTTTTT.